The 21 T cell receptor beta chains presented below share a single source sample, sequenced in a study of glioma-infiltrating T cells. Amplification of TCR alpha and beta CDR3 regions from RNA used iRepertoire nested multiplex PCR. Each CDR3 protein is one row after TCRdb ran MiXCR on the multiplex PCR reads. The data contain over 15,000 distinct CDR3 sequences, 58% of them seen just once; the ten biggest clones take up 40% to 50%. The specimen was glioma tissue, nonneoplastic brain tissue, or PBMCs (not recorded which). All receptors derive from a human donor with low-grade glioma or glioblastoma, undergoing nonglioma brain surgery, or in good health (not recorded which).

This clonotype was counted only a few times. The chain couples TRBV20-1 to TRBJ2-5, with 9 nucleotides matching TRBD2. The CDR3 has 13 residues. The germline V gene encodes CDR1 DFQATT and CDR2 SNEGSKA (reference sequence). Losses at the gene ends were 5 bases for V and 6 bases for J; bases not matched to a gene: 7. The CDR3 is CSAPIAGAKTQYF. In DNA form, the CDR3 reads TGCAGTGCTCCGATAGCGGGGGCGAAGACCCAGTACTTC.

In this sample, this clonotype turned up once. The V gene is TRBV28, the J gene TRBJ1-1; 7 bases match TRBD1. The CDR3 loop spans 14 amino acids. The V segment lost 6 bases and the J segment 3 bases; nucleotides outside the gene matches: 7. CDR1 MDHEN and CDR2 SYDVKM come from the germline V gene. The CDR3, as DNA: TGTGCCAGCAGGCTAGGACAGGCCTACACTGAAGCTTTCTTT. Its translation: CASRLGQAYTEAFF.

This clonotype was recorded only once. This chain uses TRBV27 with TRBJ1-6, with 7 bases that match TRBD1. CDR1 and CDR2 (germline): MNHEY, SMNVEV (reference sequence). The CDR3 contains 16 residues. V gave up 2 bases and J gave up 7 bases; unmatched junction bases: 8. The CDR3 coding sequence is TGTGCCAGCAGTTTAATCTCGACAGGGTACAATTCACCCCTCCACTTT. It is translated as CASSLISTGYNSPLHF.

The chain uses TRBV6-2 or TRBV6-3 and TRBJ1-5; D not certain. Trimming took 8 bases from V and 0 from J, leaving 8 bases between them. The germline CDR1 and CDR2 sequences are MNHEY and SVGEGT. The CDR3 consists of 13 residues. The CDR3 protein is CASRGYSNQPQHF. For the CDR3, the DNA is TGTGCCAGCCGGGGTTATAGCAATCAGCCCCAGCATTTT.

The rearrangement uses TRBV6-2 or TRBV6-3 and TRBJ1-5; D gene ambiguous. V lost 1 base to trimming and J lost 0 bases, with 1 base between them. Per the germline V gene, CDR1 is MNHEY and CDR2 is SVGEGT. The CDR3 runs 13 residues. CDR3 DNA: TGTGCCAGCAGTTACTTTAGCAATCAGCCCCAGCATTTT. This gives the protein CASSYFSNQPQHF.

This clonotype was found once. The germline gene is not matched at one end of the junction; a read error may be the cause. This sequence joins TRBV6-5 and TRBJ1-1; D call uncertain. The CDR3 has 11 amino acids. Germline CDR1 MNHEY, CDR2 SVGAGI. The chain's CDR3 is CASSLNNEAFF. CDR3 DNA: TGTGCCAGCAGTTTGAACAATGAAGCTTTCTTT.

The J gene is TRBJ2-1, the V gene TRBV6-2 or TRBV6-3; D is ambiguous. V lost 2 bases to trimming and J lost 0 bases, with 5 bases between them. The germline gives CDR1 MNHEY, CDR2 SVGEGT. The CDR3 contains 14 residues. The CDR3 here is CASSYASSYNEQFF. CDR3 in DNA: TGTGCCAGCAGTTACGCGAGCTCCTACAATGAGCAGTTCTTC.

The sample holds a few counts of this clonotype. The chain employs TRBV6-1 and TRBJ2-3; TRBD2 matches 7 bases. This CDR3 comprises 16 residues. After removal of 5 bases from V and 2 bases from J, the junction contained 10 bases not matched to a gene. Germline V gives CDR1 MNHNS, CDR2 SASEGT. In DNA, the CDR3 is TGTGCCAGCAGTCCTCTAGCGGTCTACTCCACAGATACGCAGTATTTT. Encoded protein: CASSPLAVYSTDTQYF.

This clonotype was detected only a few times. The J gene is TRBJ1-6, the V gene TRBV30; D gene ambiguous. The CDR3 is made up of 15 amino acids. CDR1 is GTSNPN and CDR2 is SVGIG in the germline V gene (reference sequence). V dropped 0 bases and J dropped 0 bases, with 6 bases sitting between them. CDR3 nucleotide sequence: TGTGCCTGGAGTGTATGGAGCTCCTATAATTCACCCCTCCACTTT. This gives the protein CAWSVWSSYNSPLHF. The full variable domain, completed using reference TRBV30 and TRBJ1-6, is SQTIHQWPATLVQPVGSPLSLECTVEGTSNPNLYWYRQAAGRGLQLLFYSVGIGQISSEVPQNLSASRPQDRQFILSSKKLLLSDSGFYLCAWSVWSSYNSPLHFGNGTRLTVT.

The V call is TRBV30, the J call TRBJ1-1, with no clear D. The germline V gene encodes CDR1 GTSNPN and CDR2 SVGIG (reference sequence). Trimming shortened V by 1 base and J by 3 bases, and 9 bases separated the two germline ends. The CDR3 covers 13 residues. This chain's CDR3 is CAWSEGSHTEAFF. In DNA, the CDR3 is TGTGCCTGGAGTGAGGGTAGTCACACTGAAGCTTTCTTT.

The chain combines TRBV3-1 with TRBJ1-1; D is undetermined. Trimming left V 5 bases short and J 7 bases short, with 14 bases between. The V gene's germline CDR1 is LGHDT and CDR2 YNNKEL (reference sequence). The CDR3 has 13 amino acids. CDR3 DNA sequence: TGTGCCAGCAGCGGCAAGTTGGGCATTGAAGCTTTCTTT. This gives the protein CASSGKLGIEAFF.

The chain couples TRBV7-2 to TRBJ1-1, with D tentatively TRBD1 (5 bases). CDR1 is SGHTA, CDR2 FQGNSA, per germline. The CDR3 runs 14 residues. V was trimmed by 3 bases and J by 1 base, leaving 9 bases between them. CDR3 DNA sequence: TGTGCCAGCAGCTTGACAGCGCAGAACACTGAAGCTTTCTTT. Amino acids: CASSLTAQNTEAFF. Complete variable domain (other parts from reference TRBV7-2 and TRBJ1-1): GAGVSQSPSNKVTEKGKDVELRCDPISGHTALYWYRQSLGQGLEFLIYFQGNSAPDKSGLPSDRFSAERTGGSVSTLTIQRTQQEDSAVYLCASSLTAQNTEAFFGQGTRLTVV.

About this clonotype: Sequence at one end of the junction differs from germline and may be a read error. The genes are TRBV18 and TRBJ1-1; 7 nucleotides match TRBD1. Per germline, CDR1 KGHSH and CDR2 LQKENI. The CDR3 spans 13 residues. The CDR3 spells CASSRGTDTEAFF. As DNA, the CDR3 is TGTGCCAGCTCACGCGGGACAGACACCGAAGCTTTCTTT.

This clonotype was observed many times. The chain joins TRBV12-3 or TRBV12-4 to TRBJ2-3, with a weak D call TRBD2 (5 bases). The CDR3 has 15 residues. V lost 2 bases to trimming and J lost 1 base, with 10 bases between them. Written as DNA, the CDR3 is TGTGCCAGCAGTTTACTACTAGTAGGCACAGATACGCAGTATTTT. This gives the protein CASSLLLVGTDTQYF.

This clonotype was seen ten or more times. This chain joins TRBV12-3 or TRBV12-4 and TRBJ1-5; the match to TRBD1 covers 9 bases. The J segment lost 7 bases and the V segment lost 8 bases, leaving 6 bases of the junction unmatched. The CDR3 covers 13 residues. CDR3 protein: CASQGTGQQPQHF. The CDR3 DNA is TGTGCCAGCCAAGGGACAGGGCAGCAGCCCCAGCATTTT.

In its sample, this clonotype was seen once. This chain links TRBV6-1 with TRBJ1-1, with D unresolved. The ends were cut back, 5 bases at V and 0 bases at J, with 7 bases in the middle. Germline loops: CDR1 MNHNS, CDR2 SASEGT. The CDR3 runs 13 residues. CDR3 DNA sequence: TGTGCCAGCAGTTTTCGCATGAACACTGAAGCTTTCTTT. Translation: CASSFRMNTEAFF.

The genes are TRBV6-8 and TRBJ1-1; D is perhaps TRBD1 (6 bases). The V gene's germline CDR1 is MNHGY and CDR2 SAAAGT. There are 14 residues in the CDR3. V dropped 5 bases and J dropped 3 bases, with 13 bases sitting between them. The CDR3 sequence: CASSQGISYTEAFF. As DNA, the CDR3 is TGTGCCAGCAGTCAGGGGATCTCCTACACTGAAGCTTTCTTT.

A few counts support this clonotype. The J gene is TRBJ2-7, the V gene TRBV6-1, with 7 bases matching TRBD1. Germline values: CDR1 MNHNS, CDR2 SASEGT. This CDR3 comprises 14 residues. Trimming took 5 bases from V and 3 from J; bases not matched to a gene: 7. The CDR3 bases are TGTGCCAGCAGTCCGGGACAGAACTACTACGAGCAGTACTTC. Its protein product is CASSPGQNYYEQYF.

This chain uses TRBV2 with TRBJ1-2, with TRBD1 as a possible D gene (6 bases). Germline CDR1 is SNHLY and CDR2 is FYNNEI. The V end was cut by 6 bases, the J end by 4 bases, with 15 bases between. The CDR3 sequence is 14 residues long. The CDR3 is CASRGGGQSYGYTF. CDR3 coding DNA: TGTGCCAGCAGGGGTGGAGGACAGTCCTATGGCTACACCTTC.

The V and J genes are TRBV27 and TRBJ1-6; D gene ambiguous. Germline V CDR1 and CDR2: MNHEY, SMNVEV (reference sequence). This CDR3 is 15 amino acids long. V lost 3 bases to trimming and J lost 2 bases, with 8 bases between them. The CDR3 reads CASSLSPAYNSPLHF. The CDR3 DNA is TGTGCCAGCAGTTTGAGTCCCGCCTATAATTCACCCCTCCACTTT.

The chain combines TRBV27 with TRBJ2-7; 13 bases fit TRBD2. In germline, CDR1 is MNHEY, CDR2 SMNVEV (reference sequence). The CDR3 totals 20 residues. V dropped 5 bases and J dropped 6; count of bases not matched to a gene: 22. CDR3 sequence reads: CASSPRGGLAGNILPSEQYF. The CDR3 DNA sequence: TGTGCCAGCAGTCCTAGGGGGGGACTAGCGGGAAATATCCTGCCCTCCGAGCAGTACTTC.